Following are 7 T cell receptor beta chains from one sample sequenced in a study of CD8 T cells in ankylosing spondylitis. Findings and limits, study-wide: A motif in TCR beta, a set of eight or nine highly homologous variants, appeared characteristic of ankylosing spondylitis blood.

Their antigens are not known. Each CDR3 protein is one row after TCRdb ran MiXCR on the 5' RACE reads. The sample records approximately 500,000 distinct CDR3 sequences, about 13% being singletons. The sequencing input was blood, either unsorted or a sorted T cell fraction (not recorded which). The origin of the receptors is a male donor with ankylosing spondylitis.

This clonotype was seen more than once but under ten times. The V call is TRBV3-1, the J call TRBJ2-1; 7 bases align to TRBD1. Germline CDR1 and CDR2: LGHDT and YNNKEL (reference sequence). CDR3 length: 15 amino acids. The junction had 6 bases not matched to a gene; V was cut back by 1 base and J by 6 bases. Here the CDR3 reads CASSQVSGGFNEQFF. CDR3 DNA: TGTGCCAGCAGCCAAGTTTCAGGGGGTTTCAATGAGCAGTTCTTC.

This clonotype turned up a few times. This chain uses TRBV15 with TRBJ1-2, with a possible D match to TRBD1 (6 bases). CDR3 size: 15 residues. Germline CDR1 and CDR2: LNHNV and YYDKDF (reference sequence). V dropped 0 bases and J dropped 3 bases, with 11 bases sitting between them. The CDR3 loop is CATSREAGADYGYTF. In DNA, the CDR3 is TGTGCCACCAGCAGAGAGGCAGGGGCGGACTATGGCTACACCTTC. Together with reference TRBV15 and TRBJ1-2, the CDR3 gives the full variable domain: DAMVIQNPRYQVTQFGKPVTLSCSQTLNHNVMYWYQQKSSQAPKLLFHYYDKDFNNEADTPDNFQSRRPNTSFCFLDIRSPGLGDTAMYLCATSREAGADYGYTFGSGTRLTVV.

This clonotype was observed a handful of times. This sequence joins TRBV29-1 and TRBJ2-3; a possible D gene is TRBD1 (5 bases). The CDR3 spans 13 residues. With 3 bases removed from V and 3 bases from J, the gap between germline ends came to 10 bases. CDR1 and CDR2 from the germline V gene are SQVTM and ANQGSEA. The CDR3 protein is CSVDRVGTDTQYF. CDR3 coding DNA: TGCAGCGTTGACAGGGTAGGGACAGATACGCAGTATTTT.

The V and J genes are TRBV20-1 and TRBJ2-3; 8 bases line up with TRBD2. Losses at the gene ends were 4 bases for V and 1 base for J; bases not matched to a gene: 10. Germline loops: CDR1 DFQATT, CDR2 SNEGSKA (reference sequence). This CDR3 is 16 amino acids long. The DNA for the CDR3 is TGCAGTGCTACAGCCGGGGTAGCGGGACGCACAGATACGCAGTATTTT. It codes for CSATAGVAGRTDTQYF.

V usage is TRBV27 and J usage is TRBJ2-1, with D uncertain. The V and J ends lost 5 bases and 8 bases respectively, with 16 bases between them. The CDR3 sequence is 14 residues long. Germline loops: CDR1 MNHEY, CDR2 SMNVEV (reference sequence). The CDR3 region has the DNA TGTGCCAGCAGTCCCCGAGACCCGACTGATGAGCAGTTCTTC. Residues: CASSPRDPTDEQFF.

This clonotype was counted between two and nine times. The chain couples TRBV15 to TRBJ2-1; D uncertain. Germline V gives CDR1 LNHNV, CDR2 YYDKDF (reference sequence). Trimming took 0 bases from V and 8 from J, leaving 14 bases between them. The CDR3 has 15 residues. CDR3 sequence (DNA): TGTGCCACCAGCAGAGATCCTGAAGGGTTCGATGAGCAGTTCTTC. It is translated as CATSRDPEGFDEQFF.

This clonotype was counted a few times. The chain recombines TRBV7-9 with TRBJ2-7; 11 bases align to TRBD1. The CDR3 is 13 residues long. CDR1 SEHNR and CDR2 FQNEAQ come from the germline V gene (reference sequence). The junction had 7 bases not matched to a gene; V was cut back by 8 bases and J by 7 bases. The CDR3 nucleotides read TGTGCCAGCGGCGGACAGGGGGCTTGGGAGCAGTACGTC. Translating gives CASGGQGAWEQYV.